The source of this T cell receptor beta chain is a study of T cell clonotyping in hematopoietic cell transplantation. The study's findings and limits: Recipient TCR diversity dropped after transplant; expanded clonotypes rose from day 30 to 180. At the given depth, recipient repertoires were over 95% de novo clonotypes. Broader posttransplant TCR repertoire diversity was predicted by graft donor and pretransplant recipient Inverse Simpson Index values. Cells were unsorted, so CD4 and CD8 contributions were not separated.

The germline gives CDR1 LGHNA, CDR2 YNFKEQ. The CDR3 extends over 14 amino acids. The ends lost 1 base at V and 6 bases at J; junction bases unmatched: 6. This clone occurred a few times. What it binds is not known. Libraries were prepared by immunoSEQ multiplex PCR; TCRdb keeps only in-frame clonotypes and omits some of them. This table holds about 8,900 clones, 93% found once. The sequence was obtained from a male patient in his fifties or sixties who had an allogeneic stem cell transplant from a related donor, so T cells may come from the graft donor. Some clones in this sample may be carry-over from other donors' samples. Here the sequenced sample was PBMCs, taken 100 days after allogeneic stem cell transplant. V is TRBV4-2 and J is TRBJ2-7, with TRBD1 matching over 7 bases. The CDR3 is CASSQGTQGTEQYF. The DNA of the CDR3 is TGTGCCAGCAGCCAAGGTACACAGGGGACCGAGCAGTACTTC.